The present T cell receptor (beta chain) was sequenced within a study of brain metastases from non-small cell lung cancer. Study results and limitations: In 64% of brain metastases, T-cell clones were expanded compared with matched primary tumors.

CDR3 length: 12 amino acids. Germline lookup yields CDR1 GTSNPN and CDR2 SVGIG (reference sequence). The germline V and J ends were trimmed by 2 bases and 8 bases, with 12 bases remaining between them. For this clone: The antigen is not known.

Measured with immunoSEQ multiplex PCR; TCRdb has only the in-frame clones, and not every one. The sample records 3,500 or so clones, roughly four fifths being singletons. This TCR derives from a donor at least 40 years old with non-small cell lung cancer. Sequences were obtained from tissue from a brain metastasis. V is TRBV30 and J is TRBJ1-1; D may be TRBD1 (5 bases). CDR3 nucleotides: TGTGCCTGGAGTCCGGGGGACTTAGAAGCTTTCTTT. It specifies CAWSPGDLEAFF.